Presented here are 26 T cell receptor beta chains from one specimen sequenced in a study of blood T cell repertoires in COVID-19. Produced via immunoSEQ multiplex PCR; TCRdb's table is partial and in-frame only. The table has 200,000 to 250,000 clones, approximately 78% seen once. The sample taken for sequencing was peripheral blood. These receptors all stem from a woman between 65 and 79 years old with COVID-19, enrolled during active disease.

This clone was counted a single time. The V and J genes are TRBV28 and TRBJ1-5; TRBD1 aligns across 7 bases. There are 13 residues in the CDR3. Germline trimming cut 6 bases from V and 5 bases from J; bases unmatched to any gene: 4. CDR1 is MDHEN, CDR2 SYDVKM, per germline. The CDR3 DNA reads TGTGCCAGCAGGGGGACAGAGTATCAGCCCCAGCATTTT. Translated: CASRGTEYQPQHF.

The chain uses TRBV5-1 and TRBJ1-2; TRBD1 aligns across 7 bases. This CDR3 contains 15 residues. J was trimmed by 6 bases and V by 2 bases; bases with no gene match: 10. Germline CDR1 SGHRS, CDR2 YFSETQ. The CDR3 region is CASSFDRDREHGYTF. CDR3 DNA: TGCGCCAGCAGCTTCGACCGGGACAGAGAACATGGCTACACCTTC. Full variable domain (remainder filled in from reference TRBV5-1 and TRBJ1-2): KAGVTQTPRYLIKTRGQQVTLSCSPISGHRSVSWYQQTPGQGLQFLFEYFSETQRNKGNFPGRFSGRQFSNSRSEMNVSTLELGDSALYLCASSFDRDREHGYTFGSGTRLTVV.

The chain joins TRBV30 to TRBJ1-1, with 7 bases identical to TRBD1. Germline values: CDR1 GTSNPN, CDR2 SVGIG (reference sequence). J lost 1 base, V lost 3 bases, and 11 bases had no gene match. There are 16 residues in the CDR3. As DNA, the CDR3 is TGTGCCTGGAGCGAGGACAGGCGGACGGAGAACACTGAAGCTTTCTTT. Translated, it gives CAWSEDRRTENTEAFF.

The rearrangement joins TRBV18 to TRBJ2-7, with 7 bases matching TRBD2. CDR1 and CDR2 (germline): KGHSH, LQKENI. This CDR3 region has 16 residues. The J segment lost 1 base and the V segment lost 3 bases, leaving 9 bases of the junction unmatched. The CDR3 sequence is CASSPGRASGSYEQYF. The CDR3 region has the DNA TGTGCCAGCTCACCCGGCAGGGCTAGCGGATCCTACGAGCAGTACTTC.

The rearrangement joins TRBV19 to TRBJ2-7; 7 bases match TRBD2. The CDR3 loop spans 15 amino acids. With 8 bases clipped from V and 2 bases from J, the junction kept 12 bases outside the gene matches. Germline lookup yields CDR1 LNHDA and CDR2 SQIVND (reference sequence). CDR3 region: CASSFSSGIPYEQYF. CDR3 in DNA: TGTGCCAGTTCTTTTTCCAGCGGGATTCCCTACGAGCAGTACTTC.

The CDR3 loop is CARAPEGQGNEKLFF. CDR3 in DNA: TGTGCCAGAGCACCTGAGGGACAGGGGAACGAAAAACTGTTTTTT. The V and J genes are TRBV5-3 and TRBJ1-4; 10 nucleotides agree with TRBD1. TRBV5-3 is an ORF for which the function is uncertain. This CDR3 has 15 residues. The trim removed 7 bases at V and 8 bases at J, leaving 11 bases unmatched.

The V and J genes are TRBV28 and TRBJ1-5; D remains unclear. The CDR3 length is 13 residues. V was clipped by 10 bases and J by 6 bases, with 16 bases between them. The germline V gene encodes CDR1 MDHEN and CDR2 SYDVKM. The CDR3 region is CATRGPFSQPQHF. The CDR3 nucleotides are TGTGCCACCCGCGGGCCGTTTAGTCAGCCCCAGCATTTT.

V and J are TRBV10-3 and TRBJ1-6; D possibly corresponds to TRBD1 (6 bases). Germline V gene lookup returns CDR1 ENHRY and CDR2 SYGVKD. The CDR3 totals 13 residues. The V end lost 0 bases, the J end lost 9 bases, and 6 bases lay between the germline ends. The CDR3 reads CAISESDSSPLHF. In nucleotides, the CDR3 is TGTGCCATCAGTGAGTCGGACAGTTCACCCCTCCACTTT.

The V gene is TRBV7-9, the J gene TRBJ2-5; 7 bases agree with TRBD2. This CDR3 is built from 15 residues. V dropped 2 bases and J dropped 5; count of bases not matched to a gene: 8. Germline CDR1 and CDR2: SEHNR and FQNEAQ (reference sequence). The CDR3 is CASSLTTSRRETQYF. The DNA of the CDR3 is TGTGCCAGCAGCTTAACGACTAGCCGTAGGGAGACCCAGTACTTC.

This clone was detected only once. The rearrangement links TRBV7-2 to TRBJ2-3; D gene uncertain. This CDR3 is 14 amino acids long. Trimming took off 1 base at V and 0 bases at J, with 5 bases between the two ends. Germline lookup yields CDR1 SGHTA and CDR2 FQGNSA. The DNA of the CDR3 is TGTGCCAGCAGCTTAGGTCCTAGCACAGATACGCAGTATTTT. It translates to CASSLGPSTDTQYF. Drawing the rest from reference TRBV7-2 and TRBJ2-3, the complete variable domain is GAGVSQSPSNKVTEKGKDVELRCDPISGHTALYWYRQSLGQGLEFLIYFQGNSAPDKSGLPSDRFSAERTGGSVSTLTIQRTQQEDSAVYLCASSLGPSTDTQYFGPGTRLTVL.

The chain employs TRBV2 and TRBJ1-2; the D gene is possibly TRBD1 (6 bases). The V end lost 1 base, the J end lost 4 bases, and 10 bases lay between the germline ends. The CDR3 loop spans 14 amino acids. Germline CDR1 and CDR2: SNHLY and FYNNEI. CDR3 DNA: TGTGCCAGCAGTGAAGGCGGGGGGCCCTATGGCTACACCTTC. Protein product: CASSEGGGPYGYTF.

This rearrangement joins TRBV9 to TRBJ2-4; 7 positions agree with TRBD1. Germline V gene data show CDR1 as SGDLS and CDR2 as YYNGEE. This CDR3 contains 14 residues. V trimming: 4 bases; J trimming: 1 base; junction bases outside the gene matches: 2. CDR3 coding DNA: TGTGCCAGCAGCACGGGACAGGCCAAAAACATTCAGTACTTC. This encodes CASSTGQAKNIQYF.

This clone was detected only once. The chain links TRBV18 to TRBJ1-2; D is unresolved. Germline CDR1 KGHSH, CDR2 LQKENI. V was cut by 2 bases and J by 6 bases, with 10 bases left in between. The CDR3 has 13 amino acids. CDR3 bases: TGTGCCAGCTCACCAGTTACAGCTGATGGCTACACCTTC. Protein sequence: CASSPVTADGYTF.

The rearrangement joins TRBV19 to TRBJ2-1; 8 nucleotides align to TRBD1. The V gene end was trimmed by 1 base and the J gene end by 10 bases; junction bases not matched to a gene: 6. The CDR3 has 14 amino acids. Germline lookup yields CDR1 LNHDA and CDR2 SQIVND (reference sequence). This CDR3 is CASSIVFGDREQFF. The CDR3 bases are TGTGCCAGTAGTATAGTATTCGGGGACAGGGAGCAGTTCTTC.

This clone showed up just once. V usage is TRBV6-6 and J usage is TRBJ1-1; D might be TRBD1 (6 bases). There are 15 residues in the CDR3. Germline V CDR1 and CDR2: MNHNY, SVGAGI (reference sequence). Between the trimmed V and J ends, which lost 6 bases and 5 bases, there was a span of 19 bases. The CDR3 DNA reads TGTGCCAGCAGCGTTAACGGGGGGGCGGTAACTGAAGCTTTCTTT. Translation: CASSVNGGAVTEAFF.

The V gene is TRBV2, the J gene TRBJ1-1, with 7 positions matching TRBD1. The V gene's germline CDR1 is SNHLY and CDR2 FYNNEI. This CDR3 has 14 amino acids. With V trimmed by 4 bases and J by 1 base, 3 bases remained unmatched. The CDR3 spells CASSVRTGNTEAFF. The CDR3 DNA reads TGTGCCAGCAGTGTTAGGACAGGGAACACTGAAGCTTTCTTT.

The chain uses TRBV5-1 and TRBJ2-2, with TRBD2 matching 9 bases. The J segment lost 5 bases and the V segment lost 7 bases, leaving 9 bases of the junction unmatched. The CDR3 totals 15 residues. CDR1 SGHRS and CDR2 YFSETQ come from the germline V gene. This chain's CDR3 is CASGVIAGETGELFF. The CDR3, as DNA: TGCGCCAGCGGGGTAATAGCGGGAGAGACCGGGGAGCTGTTTTTT.

This chain connects TRBV30 to TRBJ1-4; possible D gene TRBD1, 5 bases. Trimming removed 0 bases at V and 0 bases at J, with 5 bases between. The CDR3 extends over 14 amino acids. Looked up from germline, CDR1 is GTSNPN and CDR2 is SVGIG (reference sequence). In nucleotides, the CDR3 is TGTGCCTGGAGTGTACAGGCAACTAATGAAAAACTGTTTTTT. Protein: CAWSVQATNEKLFF.

The chain combines TRBV5-6 with TRBJ2-7; 9 positions match TRBD2. Germline V gene sequence: CDR1 SGHDT, CDR2 YYEEEE. V dropped 0 bases and J dropped 9; count of bases not matched to a gene: 7. This CDR3 spans 14 amino acids. CDR3 protein: CASSLVSGSSGQYF. CDR3 bases: TGTGCCAGCAGCTTGGTTAGCGGGAGTTCGGGGCAGTACTTC.

The V call is TRBV27, the J call TRBJ2-6; the match to TRBD1 covers 9 bases. The CDR3 spans 18 residues. The germline gives CDR1 MNHEY, CDR2 SMNVEV (reference sequence). Trimming removed 2 bases from V and 0 bases from J; junction bases left unmatched: 5. In DNA form, the CDR3 reads TGTGCCAGCAGTTTAAGGGACAGGGCCCACTCTGGGGCCAACGTCCTGACTTTC. This gives the protein CASSLRDRAHSGANVLTF. The variable domain in full, completed from reference TRBV27 and TRBJ2-6, reads EAQVTQNPRYLITVTGKKLTVTCSQNMNHEYMSWYRQDPGLGLRQIYYSMNVEVTDKGDVPEGYKVSRKEKRNFPLILESPSPNQTSLYFCASSLRDRAHSGANVLTFGAGSRLTVL.

The V call is TRBV5-1, the J call TRBJ2-2; TRBD2 aligns across 7 bases. This CDR3 is built from 15 residues. Germline V gene sequence: CDR1 SGHRS, CDR2 YFSETQ. The ends lost 5 bases at V and 2 bases at J; junction bases unmatched: 6. The CDR3 region is CASSKSAGNTGELFF. DNA for the CDR3: TGCGCCAGCAGTAAATCAGCGGGAAACACCGGGGAGCTGTTTTTT.

The chain has TRBV2 and TRBJ2-1, with 11 bases identical to TRBD1. The V segment lost 6 bases and the J segment 6 bases; nucleotides outside the gene matches: 10. Germline V CDR1 and CDR2: SNHLY, FYNNEI. The length of the CDR3 is 16 residues. The CDR3 DNA reads TGTGCCAGCAGACCCCGCGGACAGGGGGCGTTCAATGAGCAGTTCTTC. Translated, it gives CASRPRGQGAFNEQFF. Full variable domain (rest looked up from reference TRBV2 and TRBJ2-1): EPEVTQTPSHQVTQMGQEVILRCVPISNHLYFYWYRQILGQKVEFLVSFYNNEISEKSEIFDDQFSVERPDGSNFTLKIRSTKLEDSAMYFCASRPRGQGAFNEQFFGPGTRLTVL.

The genes are TRBV5-1 and TRBJ2-7; D is unresolved. The CDR3 length is 11 residues. The V gene lost 4 bases and the J gene lost 2 bases, with 4 bases spanning the gap. Germline V gene lookup returns CDR1 SGHRS and CDR2 YFSETQ. CDR3 sequence (DNA): TGCGCCAGCAGCGACACCTACGAGCAGTACTTC. This encodes CASSDTYEQYF.

The chain carries TRBV24-1 and TRBJ2-5; D not resolved. Germline lookup yields CDR1 KGHDR and CDR2 SFDVKD. There are 15 residues in the CDR3. V was trimmed by 2 bases and J by 2 bases, leaving 11 bases between them. The CDR3 is CATSDSSRPQETQYF. In DNA, the CDR3 is TGTGCCACCAGTGATTCCTCTAGACCTCAAGAGACCCAGTACTTC.

The rearrangement links TRBV2 to TRBJ2-3; 7 bases map to TRBD2. Per the germline V gene, CDR1 is SNHLY and CDR2 is FYNNEI. Trimming at V came to 4 bases and at J to 2 bases, leaving 3 bases not matched to a gene. CDR3 length: 14 residues. The CDR3 DNA sequence: TGTGCCAGCAGTGGGGGAGGGTTCACAGATACGCAGTATTTT. This gives the protein CASSGGGFTDTQYF.

The table lists this clone with a count of one. The chain uses TRBV27 and TRBJ2-1; the D gene is possibly TRBD1 (5 bases). V lost 2 bases and J 4 bases, leaving 24 bases between the germline ends. The CDR3 contains 19 residues. Looked up from germline, CDR1 is MNHEY and CDR2 is SMNVEV (reference sequence). The CDR3 nucleotides read TGTGCCAGCAGTTTAGGGTCAGGGTCTGGTTTCTTGCCGTACAATGAGCAGTTCTTC. Residues: CASSLGSGSGFLPYNEQFF.